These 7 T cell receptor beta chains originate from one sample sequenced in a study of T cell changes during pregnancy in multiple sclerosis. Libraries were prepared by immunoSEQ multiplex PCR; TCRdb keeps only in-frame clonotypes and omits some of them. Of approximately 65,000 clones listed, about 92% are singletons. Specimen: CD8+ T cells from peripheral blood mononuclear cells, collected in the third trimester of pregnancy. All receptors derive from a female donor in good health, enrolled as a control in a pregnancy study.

The CDR3 reads CASSLERGNYNEQFF. CDR3 sequence (DNA): TGTGCCAGCAGCTTGGAGCGGGGTAACTACAATGAGCAGTTCTTC. The chain couples TRBV5-4 to TRBJ2-1, with 7 bases fitting TRBD2. This CDR3 region has 15 residues. The V gene end was trimmed by 0 bases and the J gene end by 3 bases; junction bases not matched to a gene: 3. Germline values: CDR1 SGHNT, CDR2 YYREEE (reference sequence).

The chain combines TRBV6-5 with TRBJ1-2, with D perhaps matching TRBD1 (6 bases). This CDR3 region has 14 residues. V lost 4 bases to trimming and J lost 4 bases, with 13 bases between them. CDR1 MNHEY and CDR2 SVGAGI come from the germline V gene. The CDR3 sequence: CASSSTGRGYGYTF. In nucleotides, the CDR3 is TGTGCCAGCAGTTCTACAGGGAGAGGCTATGGCTACACCTTC.

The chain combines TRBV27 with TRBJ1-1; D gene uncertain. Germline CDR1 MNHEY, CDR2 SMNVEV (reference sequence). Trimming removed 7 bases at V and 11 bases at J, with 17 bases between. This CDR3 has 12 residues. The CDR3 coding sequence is TGTGCCAGCAAAGGAGGCGGGCTCGACGCTTTCTTT. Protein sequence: CASKGGGLDAFF.

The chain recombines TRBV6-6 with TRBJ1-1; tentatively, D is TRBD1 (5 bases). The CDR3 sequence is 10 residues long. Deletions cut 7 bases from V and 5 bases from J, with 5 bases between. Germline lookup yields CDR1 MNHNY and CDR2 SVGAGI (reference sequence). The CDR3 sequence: CASKGTEAFF. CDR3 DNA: TGTGCCAGCAAGGGGACTGAAGCTTTCTTT.

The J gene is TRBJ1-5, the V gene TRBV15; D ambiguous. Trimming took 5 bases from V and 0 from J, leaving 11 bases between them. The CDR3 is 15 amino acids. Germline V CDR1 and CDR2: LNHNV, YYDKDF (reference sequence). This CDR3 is CATSVNSNSNQPQHF. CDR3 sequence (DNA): TGTGCCACCAGCGTTAACAGTAATAGCAATCAGCCCCAGCATTTT.

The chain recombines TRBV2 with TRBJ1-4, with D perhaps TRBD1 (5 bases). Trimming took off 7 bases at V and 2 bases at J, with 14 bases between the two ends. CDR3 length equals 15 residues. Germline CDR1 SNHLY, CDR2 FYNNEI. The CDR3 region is CASIAEWGTNEKLFF. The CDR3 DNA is TGTGCCAGCATAGCCGAGTGGGGCACTAATGAAAAACTGTTTTTT.

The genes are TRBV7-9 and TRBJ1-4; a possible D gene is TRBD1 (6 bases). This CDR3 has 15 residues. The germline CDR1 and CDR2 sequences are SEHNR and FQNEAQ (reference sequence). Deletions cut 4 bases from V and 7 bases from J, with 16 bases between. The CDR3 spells CASSSIRGGTEKLFF. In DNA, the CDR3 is TGTGCCAGCAGCTCCATAAGGGGGGGCACTGAAAAACTGTTTTTT.